A single sample is the source of the 10 T cell receptor beta chains below, sequenced in a study of CD8+CD57+ T cells in acquired aplastic anemia. It was genomic DNA that served as the template for profiling TCR beta VDJ and CDR3. TCRdb re-called the reads with MiXCR, one entry per CDR3 protein. This sample carries about 220,000 distinct CDR3 sequences, around 32% of them seen once, and the ten largest clones take 0.95% to 1.2%. Sequenced sample: sorted CD4+, CD8+, or CD8+CD57+ T cells (not recorded which) from PBMCs. These receptors were taken from a human donor in good health, serving as a control.

J is TRBJ1-4 and V is TRBV19; D possibly corresponds to TRBD1 (6 bases). Trimming took 1 base from V and 3 from J, leaving 21 bases between them. Germline-derived CDR1 and CDR2 are LNHDA and SQIVND (reference sequence). The CDR3 sequence is 19 residues long. The CDR3 loop reads CASSIVILGGTGANEKLFF. The DNA of the CDR3 is TGTGCCAGTAGTATAGTAATTTTAGGGGGTACTGGAGCTAATGAAAAACTGTTTTTT. The full variable domain, rest sourced from reference TRBV19 and TRBJ1-4, is DGGITQSPKYLFRKEGQNVTLSCEQNLNHDAMYWYRQDPGQGLRLIYYSQIVNDFQKGDIAEGYSVSREKKESFPLTVTSAQKNPTAFYLCASSIVILGGTGANEKLFFGSGTQLSVL.

This clonotype was recorded at least ten times. The chain has TRBV20-1 and TRBJ1-5; 7 nucleotides agree with TRBD1. V dropped 0 bases and J dropped 2; count of bases not matched to a gene: 10. Germline V gives CDR1 DFQATT, CDR2 SNEGSKA (reference sequence). The CDR3 runs to 17 residues. The CDR3 here is CSARDRTRQGGNQPQHF. For the CDR3, the DNA is TGCAGTGCTAGAGACCGAACTAGACAGGGAGGCAATCAGCCCCAGCATTTT.

This rearrangement joins TRBV7-9 to TRBJ1-6; D is uncertain. Trimming left V 4 bases short and J 10 bases short, with 14 bases between. Germline lookup yields CDR1 SEHNR and CDR2 FQNEAQ (reference sequence). The CDR3 has 14 residues. DNA for the CDR3: TGTGCCAGCAGCTCGGGCAGTTGGTACTCACCCCTCCACTTT. Translated: CASSSGSWYSPLHF.

The table lists this clonotype with many counts. The rearrangement joins TRBV20-1 to TRBJ1-1; no firm D call. CDR3 length: 14 residues. V shed 1 base and J shed 0 bases, with 9 bases lying between them. From germline, CDR1 is DFQATT and CDR2 SNEGSKA (reference sequence). The CDR3: CSARGDTLNTEAFF. DNA of the CDR3: TGCAGTGCTAGAGGCGACACCCTGAACACTGAAGCTTTCTTT.

The CDR3 region is CASSVSPWVDSGRDYNEQFF. CDR3 sequence (DNA): TGTGCCAGCAGCGTATCCCCCTGGGTGGATAGCGGGAGGGACTACAATGAGCAGTTCTTC. This chain links TRBV9 with TRBJ2-1; 11 bases agree with TRBD2. CDR1 is SGDLS and CDR2 is YYNGEE in the germline V gene. Trimming took 1 base from V and 3 from J; bases not matched to a gene: 15. The CDR3 has 20 residues.

This clonotype has a handful of counts. The gene calls are TRBV20-1 and TRBJ2-2; D might be TRBD2 (7 bases). Per germline, CDR1 DFQATT and CDR2 SNEGSKA (reference sequence). This CDR3 spans 13 amino acids. V lost 3 bases, J lost 6 bases, and 11 bases lay in between. The CDR3 loop is CSASKGGAGELFF. CDR3 nucleotides: TGCAGTGCTAGTAAAGGGGGGGCCGGGGAGCTGTTTTTT.

Points on this clonotype: Given a much more abundant clone one base away, this may be a read error. The rearrangement uses TRBV10-3 and TRBJ2-5, with a possible D match to TRBD2 (6 bases). The CDR3 extends over 12 amino acids. Germline V gives CDR1 ENHRY, CDR2 SYGVKD. The DNA of the CDR3 is TGTGCCAGCAGTGAGTCGGGGGAGAGCCAGTACTTC. It specifies CASSESGESQYF.

The V call is TRBV19, the J call TRBJ1-4; D is ambiguous. The germline gives CDR1 LNHDA, CDR2 SQIVND (reference sequence). The CDR3 totals 14 residues. Deletions cut 2 bases from V and 5 bases from J, with 9 bases between. The CDR3 nucleotides are TGTGCCAGTAGTATATTGCAAAAAAATGAAAAACTGTTTTTT. It translates to CASSILQKNEKLFF.

This chain uses TRBV4-3 with TRBJ1-3; no firm D call. Trimming removed 4 bases at V and 0 bases at J, with 16 bases between. Germline assignment: CDR1 LGHNA and CDR2 YSLEER. The CDR3 contains 17 residues. The CDR3 DNA sequence: TGCGCCAGCAGCCGAGTCATCAGATCTCACTCTGGAAACACCATATATTTT. This encodes CASSRVIRSHSGNTIYF.

This sequence joins TRBV12-3 or TRBV12-4 and TRBJ2-7; D is unresolved. This CDR3 has 14 residues. Trimming removed 7 bases from V and 1 base from J, with 14 bases in between. CDR3 DNA: TGTGCCAGCATCAAAACACCGAATTCCTACGAGCAGTACTTC. It codes for CASIKTPNSYEQYF.